This T cell receptor (beta chain) came from a study of CD4 and CD8 cells across lung adenocarcinoma regions. Samples came from patients with localized non-small cell lung adenocarcinoma. TCRdb redid the calling of the PCR reads with MiXCR, one entry per CDR3 protein. The table records some 11,000 distinct CDR3 sequences, roughly 50% of them present only once. Looked up from germline, CDR1 is DFQATT and CDR2 is SNEGSKA (reference sequence). V was trimmed by 0 bases and J by 1 base, leaving 11 bases between them. CDR3 length: 15 residues. The sample taken for sequencing was CD4+ T cells from the center of a lung tumor. The clonotype was recovered from a male donor with lung adenocarcinoma. The CD4 and CD8 labels of this study may be unreliable. J is TRBJ2-3 and V is TRBV20-1; D is unresolved. In DNA, the CDR3 is TGCAGTGCTAGAGACCCCAACGGAGGCACAGATACGCAGTATTTT. This translates into CSARDPNGGTDTQYF.